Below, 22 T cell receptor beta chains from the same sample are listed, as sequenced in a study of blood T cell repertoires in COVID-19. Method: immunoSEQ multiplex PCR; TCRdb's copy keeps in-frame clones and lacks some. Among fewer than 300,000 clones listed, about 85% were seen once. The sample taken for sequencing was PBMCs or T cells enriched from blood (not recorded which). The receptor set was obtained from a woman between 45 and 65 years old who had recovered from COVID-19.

CDR3 DNA: TGTGCCAGCAGCGGAGGGGGCATTAATGAAAAACTGTTTTTT. Protein product: CASSGGGINEKLFF. V is TRBV5-4 and J is TRBJ1-4; 7 bases are a match to TRBD1. The V and J ends lost 4 bases and 4 bases, in that order; junction bases with no gene match: 4. This CDR3 is 14 amino acids long. Germline assignment: CDR1 SGHNT and CDR2 YYREEE (reference sequence).

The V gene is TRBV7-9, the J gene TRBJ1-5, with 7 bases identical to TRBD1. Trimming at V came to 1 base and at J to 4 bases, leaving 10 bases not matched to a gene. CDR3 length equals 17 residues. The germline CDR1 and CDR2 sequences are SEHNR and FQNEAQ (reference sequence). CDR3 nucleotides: TGTGCCAGCAGCTTAGTAGGGACAGTGGGTCTGAATCAGCCCCAGCATTTT. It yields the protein CASSLVGTVGLNQPQHF.

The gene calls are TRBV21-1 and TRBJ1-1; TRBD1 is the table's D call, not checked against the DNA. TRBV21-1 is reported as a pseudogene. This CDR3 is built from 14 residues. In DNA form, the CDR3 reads TGTGCCAGCAGCAAAAACCCAGGGAACACTGAAGCTTTCTTT. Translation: CASSKNPGNTEAFF.

This CDR3 is CASSIQGQRYNEQFF. In DNA, the CDR3 is TGTGCCAGTAGTATACAGGGACAGCGCTACAATGAGCAGTTCTTC. The chain has TRBV19 and TRBJ2-1; 7 bases fit TRBD1. There are 15 residues in the CDR3. Germline V gives CDR1 LNHDA, CDR2 SQIVND (reference sequence). Trimming cost V 2 bases and J 3 bases; bases outside gene matches: 4.

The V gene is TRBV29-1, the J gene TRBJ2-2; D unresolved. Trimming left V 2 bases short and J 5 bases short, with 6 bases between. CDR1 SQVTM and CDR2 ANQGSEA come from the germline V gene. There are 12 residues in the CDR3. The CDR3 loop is CSVEIETGELFF. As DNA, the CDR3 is TGCAGCGTTGAAATTGAGACCGGGGAGCTGTTTTTT.

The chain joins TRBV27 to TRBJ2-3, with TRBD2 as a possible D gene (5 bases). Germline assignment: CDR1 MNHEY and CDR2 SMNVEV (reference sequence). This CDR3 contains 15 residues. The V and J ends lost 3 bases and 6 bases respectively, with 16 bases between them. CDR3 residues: CASSFEVGGLDTQYF. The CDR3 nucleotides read TGTGCCAGCAGTTTTGAGGTCGGAGGCTTGGATACGCAGTATTTT.

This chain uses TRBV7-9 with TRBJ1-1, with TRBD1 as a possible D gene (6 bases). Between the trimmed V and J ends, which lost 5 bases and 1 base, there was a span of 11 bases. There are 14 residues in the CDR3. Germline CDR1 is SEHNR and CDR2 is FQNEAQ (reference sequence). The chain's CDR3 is CASSERTANTEAFF. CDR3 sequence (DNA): TGTGCCAGCAGCGAGCGGACAGCGAACACTGAAGCTTTCTTT.

The CDR3 nucleotides read TGTGCCATCAGTCTAGCGGGAGTGCGGGAGTATTTT. It yields the protein CAISLAGVREYF. The genes are TRBV10-3 and TRBJ2-3; TRBD2 matches 10 bases. The CDR3 length is 12 residues. Germline assignment: CDR1 ENHRY and CDR2 SYGVKD. Trimming cost V 5 bases and J 13 bases; bases outside gene matches: 6.

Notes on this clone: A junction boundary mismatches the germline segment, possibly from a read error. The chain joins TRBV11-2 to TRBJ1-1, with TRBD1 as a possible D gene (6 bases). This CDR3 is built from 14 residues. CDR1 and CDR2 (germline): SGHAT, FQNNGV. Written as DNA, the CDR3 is TGTGCCAGCAGCTTTTTGGGGGGGACAACTGGAGCTTTCTTT. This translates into CASSFLGGTTGAFF.

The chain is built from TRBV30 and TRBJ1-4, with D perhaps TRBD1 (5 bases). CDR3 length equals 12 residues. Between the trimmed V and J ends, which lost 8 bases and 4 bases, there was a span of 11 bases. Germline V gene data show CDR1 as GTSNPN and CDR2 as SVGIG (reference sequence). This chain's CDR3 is CAHDSINEKLFF. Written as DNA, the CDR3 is TGTGCCCATGACAGTATTAATGAAAAACTGTTTTTT.

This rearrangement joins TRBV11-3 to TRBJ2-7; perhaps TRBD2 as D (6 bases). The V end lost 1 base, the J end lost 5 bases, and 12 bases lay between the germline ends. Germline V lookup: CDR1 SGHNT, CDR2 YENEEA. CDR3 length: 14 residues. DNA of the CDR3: TGTGCCAGCAGCTTAGCCGGGGGATGGGACGAGCAGTACTTC. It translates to CASSLAGGWDEQYF.

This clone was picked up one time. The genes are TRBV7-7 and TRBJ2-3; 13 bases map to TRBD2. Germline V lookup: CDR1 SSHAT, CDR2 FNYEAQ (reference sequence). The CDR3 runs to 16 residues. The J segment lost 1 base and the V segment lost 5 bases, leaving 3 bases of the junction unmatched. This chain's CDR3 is CASSPGTSGGTDTQYF. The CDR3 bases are TGTGCCAGCAGCCCTGGGACTAGCGGGGGCACAGATACGCAGTATTTT.

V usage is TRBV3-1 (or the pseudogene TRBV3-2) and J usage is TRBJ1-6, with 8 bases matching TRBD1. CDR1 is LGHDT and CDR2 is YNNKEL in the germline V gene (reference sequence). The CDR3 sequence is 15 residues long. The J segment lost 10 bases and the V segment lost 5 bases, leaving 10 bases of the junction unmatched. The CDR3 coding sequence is TGTGCCAGCAGCGCCCGGACAGGGTGGGGCTCACCCCTCCACTTT. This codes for CASSARTGWGSPLHF.

The DNA of the CDR3 is TGTGCCAGCAGCCCGGACGGACTAGCCAAAAACATTCAGTACTTC. This sequence encodes CASSPDGLAKNIQYF. The chain recombines TRBV9 with TRBJ2-4; the D gene is possibly TRBD2 (5 bases). Trimming stripped 4 bases from V and 0 bases from J, with 11 bases between. The CDR3 is 15 amino acids. Germline CDR1 and CDR2: SGDLS and YYNGEE.

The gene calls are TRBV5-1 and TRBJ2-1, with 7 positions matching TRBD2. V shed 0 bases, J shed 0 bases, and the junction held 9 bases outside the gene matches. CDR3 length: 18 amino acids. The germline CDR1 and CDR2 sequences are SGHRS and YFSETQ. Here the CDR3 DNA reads TGCGCCAGCAGCTTGGGAACTAGCGTGGTTCTCTCCTACAATGAGCAGTTCTTC. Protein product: CASSLGTSVVLSYNEQFF.

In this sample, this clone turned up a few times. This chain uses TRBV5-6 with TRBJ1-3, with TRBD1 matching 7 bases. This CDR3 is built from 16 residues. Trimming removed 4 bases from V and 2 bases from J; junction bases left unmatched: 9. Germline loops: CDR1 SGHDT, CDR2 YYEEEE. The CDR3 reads CASSLLTGTAGNTIYF. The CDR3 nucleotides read TGTGCCAGCAGCCTCCTCACCGGGACAGCTGGAAACACCATATATTTT.

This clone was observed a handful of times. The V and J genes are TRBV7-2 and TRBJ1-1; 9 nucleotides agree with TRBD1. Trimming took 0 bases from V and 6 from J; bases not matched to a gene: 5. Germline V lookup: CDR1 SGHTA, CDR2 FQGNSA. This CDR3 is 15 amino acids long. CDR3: CASSLAGTGKPEAFF. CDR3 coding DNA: TGTGCCAGCAGCTTAGCGGGGACAGGGAAGCCTGAAGCTTTCTTT.

The CDR3 bases are TGCGCCAGCAGCCCCGTTCCGGACAGGGGCTGGGAGACCCAGTACTTC. Translated, it gives CASSPVPDRGWETQYF. The chain is built from TRBV4-1 and TRBJ2-5, with 9 bases that match TRBD1. Germline CDR1 MGHRA, CDR2 YSYEKL. This CDR3 region has 16 residues. J was trimmed by 5 bases and V by 4 bases; bases with no gene match: 11.

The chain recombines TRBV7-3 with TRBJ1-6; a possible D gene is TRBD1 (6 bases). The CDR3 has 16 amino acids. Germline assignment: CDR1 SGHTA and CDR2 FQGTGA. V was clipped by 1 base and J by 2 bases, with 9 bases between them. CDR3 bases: TGTGCCAGCAGCTTAATGGGGGCCCCCTATAATTCACCCCTCCACTTT. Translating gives CASSLMGAPYNSPLHF. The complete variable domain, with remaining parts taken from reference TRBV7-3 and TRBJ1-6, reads GAGVSQTPSNKVTEKGKYVELRCDPISGHTALYWYRQSLGQGPEFLIYFQGTGAADDSGLPNDRFFAVRPEGSVSTLKIQRTERGDSAVYLCASSLMGAPYNSPLHFGNGTRLTVT.

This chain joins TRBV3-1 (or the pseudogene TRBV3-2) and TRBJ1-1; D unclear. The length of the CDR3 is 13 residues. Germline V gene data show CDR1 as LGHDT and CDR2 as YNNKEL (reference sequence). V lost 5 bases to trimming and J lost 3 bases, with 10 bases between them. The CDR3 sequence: CASSTSGDTEAFF. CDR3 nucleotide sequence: TGTGCCAGCAGCACGAGCGGTGACACTGAAGCTTTCTTT.

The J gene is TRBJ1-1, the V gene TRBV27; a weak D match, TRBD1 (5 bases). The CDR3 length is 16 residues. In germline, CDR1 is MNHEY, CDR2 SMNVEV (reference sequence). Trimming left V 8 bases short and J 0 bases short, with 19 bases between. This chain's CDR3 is CASSEGWGGVNTEAFF. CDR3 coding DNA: TGTGCCAGCTCCGAGGGCTGGGGGGGAGTGAACACTGAAGCTTTCTTT.

CDR3 residues: CASSYRQGWSYEQYF. The CDR3 DNA is TGTGCCAGCAGCTATAGACAGGGATGGAGCTACGAGCAGTACTTC. V is TRBV28 and J is TRBJ2-7, with 7 nucleotides matching TRBD1. The length of the CDR3 is 15 residues. Germline CDR1 reads MDHEN; CDR2 reads SYDVKM. The ends lost 6 bases at V and 3 bases at J; junction bases unmatched: 11.